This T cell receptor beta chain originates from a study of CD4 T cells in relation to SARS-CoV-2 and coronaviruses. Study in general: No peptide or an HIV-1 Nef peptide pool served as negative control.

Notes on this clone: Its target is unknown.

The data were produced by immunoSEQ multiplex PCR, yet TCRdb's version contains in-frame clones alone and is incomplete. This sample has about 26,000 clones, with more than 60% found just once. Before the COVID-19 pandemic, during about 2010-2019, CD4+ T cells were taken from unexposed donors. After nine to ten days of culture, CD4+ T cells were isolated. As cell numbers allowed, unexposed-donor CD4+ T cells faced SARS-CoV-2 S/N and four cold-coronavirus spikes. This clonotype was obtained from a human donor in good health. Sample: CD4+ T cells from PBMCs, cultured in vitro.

The CDR3 is CASSGAGEGQPQHF. CDR3 nucleotide sequence: TGTGCCAGCAGCGGGGCAGGAGAAGGTCAGCCCCAGCATTTT. The chain recombines TRBV2 with TRBJ1-5, with D possibly matching TRBD1 (5 bases). Germline-derived CDR1 and CDR2 are SNHLY and FYNNEI. The CDR3 length is 14 residues. V was shortened by 6 bases and J by 6 bases, with 15 bases between the two germline ends.